These 28 T cell receptor beta chains were sequenced from one sample in a study of blood T cell repertoires in COVID-19. Some clones are missing from TCRdb's copy, which holds only in-frame ones; the method was immunoSEQ multiplex PCR. The sample carries 95,000 to 150,000 clones, around 77% recorded once. Sequencing was done on a sample of peripheral blood. All receptors come from a human donor in a cohort sampled during active COVID-19.

The chain links TRBV27 to TRBJ1-1; D is unresolved. This CDR3 region has 14 residues. V lost 2 bases, J lost 0 bases, and 7 bases lay in between. Per germline, CDR1 MNHEY and CDR2 SMNVEV (reference sequence). CDR3 amino acids: CASSLTAMNTEAFF. For the CDR3, the DNA is TGTGCCAGCAGTTTAACAGCTATGAACACTGAAGCTTTCTTT.

This clone was recorded a few times. The CDR3 nucleotides read TGTGCCAGCAGCCCCTCTGCGGCCTACGAGCAGTACTTC. It is translated as CASSPSAAYEQYF. This rearrangement joins TRBV27 to TRBJ2-7; the D is unclear. The CDR3 extends over 13 amino acids. Germline assignment: CDR1 MNHEY and CDR2 SMNVEV (reference sequence). V dropped 6 bases and J dropped 2 bases, with 11 bases sitting between them.

V gene TRBV11-2 combines with J gene TRBJ2-7; TRBD2 agrees at 8 bases. The CDR3 is made up of 17 amino acids. Germline trimming cut 6 bases from V and 5 bases from J; bases unmatched to any gene: 18. Germline V gene sequence: CDR1 SGHAT, CDR2 FQNNGV. Written as DNA, the CDR3 is TGTGCCAGCAGACCAAGGGGGGCGCTAGCGGGTTATGACGAGCAGTACTTC. It encodes CASRPRGALAGYDEQYF.

The chain combines TRBV9 with TRBJ1-2; tentatively, D is TRBD1 (6 bases). Deletions cut 2 bases from V and 4 bases from J, with 12 bases between. Germline-derived CDR1 and CDR2 are SGDLS and YYNGEE. The CDR3 covers 14 residues. Here the CDR3 DNA reads TGTGCCAGCAGCGTCGACAGGCTAGGCTATGGCTACACCTTC. This gives the protein CASSVDRLGYGYTF.

Here the CDR3 reads CASTLTGQANTEAFF. DNA for the CDR3: TGTGCCAGTACCTTGACAGGGCAGGCGAACACTGAAGCTTTCTTT. This chain connects TRBV19 to TRBJ1-1; 7 bases fit TRBD1. V dropped 7 bases and J dropped 1; count of bases not matched to a gene: 9. This CDR3 is built from 15 residues. Germline-derived CDR1 and CDR2 are LNHDA and SQIVND (reference sequence).

The chain recombines TRBV3-1 (or the pseudogene TRBV3-2) with TRBJ2-2, with D maybe TRBD1 (6 bases). V was clipped by 3 bases and J by 0 bases, with 14 bases between them. Germline-derived CDR1 and CDR2 are LGHDT and YNNKEL (reference sequence). This CDR3 is built from 17 residues. The CDR3 sequence: CASSQVTGFANTGELFF. The CDR3, as DNA: TGTGCCAGCAGCCAGGTCACAGGGTTCGCGAACACCGGGGAGCTGTTTTTT.

This rearrangement joins TRBV2 to TRBJ1-2; 7 bases are shared with TRBD1. Trimming cost V 4 bases and J 4 bases; bases outside gene matches: 9. Germline assignment: CDR1 SNHLY and CDR2 FYNNEI. The CDR3 is made up of 15 amino acids. This chain's CDR3 is CASSVVGGAPYGYTF. CDR3 sequence (DNA): TGTGCCAGCAGTGTTGTAGGGGGCGCTCCCTATGGCTACACCTTC.

The rearrangement links TRBV7-9 to TRBJ2-2; 9 bases agree with TRBD2. Germline trimming cut 5 bases from V and 7 bases from J; bases unmatched to any gene: 14. Germline V gene data show CDR1 as SEHNR and CDR2 as FQNEAQ (reference sequence). CDR3 length: 17 residues. As DNA, the CDR3 is TGTGCCAGCAGCCCATTAGGTAGCGGGAGAGGAGACGGGGAGCTGTTTTTT. Translation: CASSPLGSGRGDGELFF.

V and J are TRBV5-1 and TRBJ1-1; 7 nucleotides line up with TRBD1. Germline CDR1 SGHRS, CDR2 YFSETQ. The ends lost 3 bases at V and 1 base at J; junction bases unmatched: 6. The CDR3 loop spans 15 amino acids. In DNA, the CDR3 is TGCGCCAGCAGCTCCACCCAGGGGGGGAACACTGAAGCTTTCTTT. Translation gives CASSSTQGGNTEAFF.

This chain uses TRBV19 with TRBJ2-6; 9 nucleotides line up with TRBD1. Trimming removed 9 bases from V and 3 bases from J; junction bases left unmatched: 18. Germline loops: CDR1 LNHDA, CDR2 SQIVND (reference sequence). This CDR3 is built from 19 residues. CDR3 DNA sequence: TGTGCCAGGATCCTACGGGTGACAGGGGGTTTAGATGGGGCCAACGTCCTGACTTTC. Translation gives CARILRVTGGLDGANVLTF.

This clone was seen just once. The chain couples TRBV5-1 to TRBJ2-2; the match to TRBD2 covers 14 bases. This CDR3 has 17 residues. V shed 4 bases, J shed 6 bases, and the junction held 8 bases outside the gene matches. CDR1 is SGHRS, CDR2 YFSETQ, per germline. The CDR3 DNA is TGCGCCAGCAGCCCGGGGACTAGCGGGAGTAAGTCCGGGGAGCTGTTTTTT. It encodes CASSPGTSGSKSGELFF.

J is TRBJ2-7 and V is TRBV2, with a weak D call TRBD1 (6 bases). The CDR3 is made up of 16 amino acids. Germline assignment: CDR1 SNHLY and CDR2 FYNNEI. The V and J ends lost 6 bases and 2 bases respectively, with 20 bases between them. This CDR3 is CASRGSGVSDPYEQYF. The CDR3 bases are TGTGCCAGCAGAGGATCAGGGGTCTCTGATCCCTACGAGCAGTACTTC.

The V and J genes are TRBV11-2 and TRBJ2-7, with D perhaps matching TRBD2 (6 bases). Germline values: CDR1 SGHAT, CDR2 FQNNGV. This CDR3 spans 16 amino acids. V was pared by 1 base and J by 0 bases, with 13 bases between. CDR3 DNA sequence: TGTGCCAGCAGCTTAGCGCCGGGACTTTCCTCCTACGAGCAGTACTTC. As protein: CASSLAPGLSSYEQYF.

This clone was counted many times. This rearrangement joins TRBV4-1 to TRBJ2-7, with 9 bases fitting TRBD1. The V and J ends lost 6 bases and 0 bases, in that order; junction bases with no gene match: 6. Germline assignment: CDR1 MGHRA and CDR2 YSYEKL. This CDR3 comprises 15 residues. The CDR3 loop is CASRGATGGSYEQYF. The DNA for the CDR3 is TGCGCCAGCAGAGGCGCGACAGGGGGCTCCTACGAGCAGTACTTC.

The genes are TRBV30 and TRBJ1-4; D perhaps matches TRBD1 (5 bases). Germline lookup yields CDR1 GTSNPN and CDR2 SVGIG (reference sequence). The CDR3 length is 14 residues. V was pared by 4 bases and J by 8 bases, with 17 bases between. CDR3 bases: TGTGCCTGGAATAAACCAGGGATCGAAGAAAAACTGTTTTTT. Encoded protein: CAWNKPGIEEKLFF.

The V gene is TRBV3-1 (or the pseudogene TRBV3-2), the J gene TRBJ1-1; a weak D match, TRBD1 (5 bases). V was pared by 1 base and J by 5 bases, with 14 bases between. Germline V gene data show CDR1 as LGHDT and CDR2 as YNNKEL (reference sequence). CDR3 length: 15 amino acids. The CDR3 coding sequence is TGTGCCAGCAGCCAAGGTTTCCACGGGGGGACTGAAGCTTTCTTT. Residues: CASSQGFHGGTEAFF.

The chain employs TRBV29-1 and TRBJ2-7, with 7 bases that match TRBD2. With V trimmed by 0 bases and J by 3 bases, 5 bases remained unmatched. Germline V gives CDR1 SQVTM, CDR2 ANQGSEA. CDR3 length: 14 amino acids. The CDR3, as DNA: TGCAGCGTTGAAGATCTAGCGGACGACTACGAGCAGTACTTC. This encodes CSVEDLADDYEQYF.

The rearrangement links TRBV7-2 to TRBJ1-4; TRBD1 matches at 7 bases. The CDR3 totals 15 residues. CDR1 is SGHTA, CDR2 FQGNSA, per germline. Trimming removed 1 base from V and 8 bases from J; junction bases left unmatched: 7. This chain's CDR3 is CASSLETGVSEKLFF. In DNA, the CDR3 is TGTGCCAGCAGCTTAGAAACAGGGGTGAGCGAAAAACTGTTTTTT. The variable domain in full, with the rest retrieved from reference TRBV7-2 and TRBJ1-4, is GAGVSQSPSNKVTEKGKDVELRCDPISGHTALYWYRQSLGQGLEFLIYFQGNSAPDKSGLPSDRFSAERTGGSVSTLTIQRTQQEDSAVYLCASSLETGVSEKLFFGSGTQLSVL.

This clone was detected a few times. CDR3 coding DNA: TGTGCCAGCAGCCTACCCCGCGGGCGGCCCCTTGGGGACACCATATATTTT. Translation gives CASSLPRGRPLGDTIYF. The chain recombines TRBV3-1 (or the pseudogene TRBV3-2) with TRBJ1-3; D is undetermined. The CDR3 consists of 17 residues. The V and J ends lost 4 bases and 8 bases respectively, with 24 bases between them. Per the germline V gene, CDR1 is LGHDT and CDR2 is YNNKEL (reference sequence).

The V gene is TRBV5-1, the J gene TRBJ2-7; TRBD1 agrees at 9 bases. CDR1 is SGHRS, CDR2 YFSETQ, per germline. Unmatched junction bases numbered 7, after V lost 4 bases and J lost 2 bases. This CDR3 is 15 amino acids long. CDR3 loop: CASSILGQGPYEQYF. CDR3 nucleotide sequence: TGCGCCAGCAGCATCCTAGGACAGGGGCCCTACGAGCAGTACTTC.

V gene TRBV28 combines with J gene TRBJ2-1, with 9 bases aligning to TRBD1. The CDR3 has 17 amino acids. V was pared by 3 bases and J by 5 bases, with 11 bases of the junction left unmatched. Germline loops: CDR1 MDHEN, CDR2 SYDVKM. The CDR3 DNA reads as TGTGCCAGCAGTTTGGGACAGGGTAATCCCTTCCACAATGAGCAGTTCTTC. Translating gives CASSLGQGNPFHNEQFF.

The rearrangement uses TRBV18 and TRBJ2-2; 8 bases align to TRBD2. V was clipped by 5 bases and J by 1 base; unmatched bases: 6. CDR3 length: 16 residues. The V gene's germline CDR1 is KGHSH and CDR2 LQKENI. CDR3 residues: CASSSWTSRNTGELFF. Written as DNA, the CDR3 is TGTGCCAGCTCAAGTTGGACTAGCAGGAACACCGGGGAGCTGTTTTTT.

The chain joins TRBV14 to TRBJ1-1; D is possibly TRBD1 (5 bases). Between the trimmed V and J ends, which lost 0 bases and 11 bases, there was a span of 13 bases. This CDR3 has 13 residues. Germline values: CDR1 SGHDN, CDR2 FVKESK. The CDR3 protein is CASSQDRGGSAFF. The CDR3 nucleotides read TGTGCCAGCAGCCAAGATCGGGGGGGTTCGGCTTTCTTT.

The chain is built from TRBV6-6 and TRBJ2-1, with TRBD1 as a possible D gene (6 bases). The CDR3 spans 13 residues. V shed 6 bases and J shed 8 bases, with 14 bases lying between them. Germline V CDR1 and CDR2: MNHNY, SVGAGI (reference sequence). The CDR3 bases are TGTGCCAGCAGGGACCCAGGGGTCCATGAGCAGTTCTTC. It is translated as CASRDPGVHEQFF.

This chain connects TRBV27 to TRBJ2-7, with 16 bases that match TRBD2. CDR1 and CDR2 from the germline V gene are MNHEY and SMNVEV (reference sequence). The length of the CDR3 is 18 residues. Trimming at V came to 5 bases and at J to 3 bases, leaving 10 bases not matched to a gene. The CDR3 loop reads CASSLIGTSGRVNYEQYF. The CDR3, as DNA: TGTGCCAGCAGTCTAATTGGGACTAGCGGGAGGGTAAACTACGAGCAGTACTTC.

The chain employs TRBV7-8 and TRBJ1-1; 8 bases are a match to TRBD1. J lost 5 bases, V lost 0 bases, and 2 bases had no gene match. Germline loops: CDR1 SGHVS, CDR2 FQNEAQ. There are 14 residues in the CDR3. CDR3 sequence: CASSLATGGTEAFF. The CDR3 DNA is TGTGCCAGCAGCTTAGCCACAGGGGGAACTGAAGCTTTCTTT.

Regarding this clone: At one end, the junction sequence differs from germline, possibly due to a read error. The chain links TRBV6-5 to TRBJ2-7; TRBD1 is a possible D gene (6 bases). The CDR3 runs to 11 residues. CDR1 and CDR2 (germline): MNHEY, SVGAGI. CDR3 bases: TGTGCCAGCAGTACGAGACAGGCTTGGAACTTC. The encoded protein is CASSTRQAWNF.

The rearrangement uses TRBV5-4 and TRBJ2-1, with 14 bases identical to TRBD2. J was trimmed by 8 bases and V by 5 bases; bases with no gene match: 12. The germline CDR1 and CDR2 sequences are SGHNT and YYREEE (reference sequence). There are 17 residues in the CDR3. In DNA form, the CDR3 reads TGTGCCAGCAGTTTAACTTCGGGACTAGCGGGAGTCGATGAGCAGTTCTTC. This codes for CASSLTSGLAGVDEQFF.